The following is a TCR beta chain sequence with its context. Its antigen remains unidentified. The data derive from a study of CD8 T cells in Susac syndrome. Points from the study as a whole: A relatively small number of individuals underwent TCR sequencing and HLA analysis.

The authors carried out high-throughput sequencing of TCR beta. They applied it to CD8+ and CD4+ T cells obtained from blood. Treatment-naive patients with stable or active relapsing-remitting disease were the multiple sclerosis controls. The CDR3 contains 19 residues. Germline V gene sequence: CDR1 SGHAT, CDR2 FQNNGV. Trimming stripped 3 bases from V and 0 bases from J, with 23 bases between. RNA totalling about 0.45 to 1 ug underwent reverse transcription with random hexamers. TCRdb ran MiXCR on the immunoSEQ multiplex PCR reads and lists one entry per CDR3 protein. The repertoire holds 400,000 to 550,000 distinct CDR3 sequences, with 75% to 90% as singletons.

Sample: CD8+ T cells from PBMCs. The TCR originated in a human donor with multiple sclerosis. The rearrangement joins TRBV11-2 to TRBJ1-2; no clear D. DNA for the CDR3: TGTGCCAGCAGCTTTTACCGGGAATTGCAGCGGCCTTCTAACTATGGCTACACCTTC. Translating it yields CASSFYRELQRPSNYGYTF.